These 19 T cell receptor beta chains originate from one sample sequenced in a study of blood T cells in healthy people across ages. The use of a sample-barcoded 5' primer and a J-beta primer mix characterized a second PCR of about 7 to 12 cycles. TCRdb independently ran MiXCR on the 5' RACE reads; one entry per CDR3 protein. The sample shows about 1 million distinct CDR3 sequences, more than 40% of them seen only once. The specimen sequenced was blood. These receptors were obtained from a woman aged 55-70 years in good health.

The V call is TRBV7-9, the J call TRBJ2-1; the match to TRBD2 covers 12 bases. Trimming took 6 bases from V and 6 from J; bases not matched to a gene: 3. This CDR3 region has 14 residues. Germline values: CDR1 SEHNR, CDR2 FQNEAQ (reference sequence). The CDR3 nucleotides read TGTGCCAGCAGGGCGGGACTAGCGGGCAATGAGCAGTTCTTC. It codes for CASRAGLAGNEQFF. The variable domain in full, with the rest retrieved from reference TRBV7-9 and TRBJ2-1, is DTGVSQNPRHKITKRGQNVTFRCDPISEHNRLYWYRQTLGQGPEFLTYFQNEAQLEKSRLLSDRFSAERPKGSFSTLEIQRTEQGDSAMYLCASRAGLAGNEQFFGPGTRLTVL.

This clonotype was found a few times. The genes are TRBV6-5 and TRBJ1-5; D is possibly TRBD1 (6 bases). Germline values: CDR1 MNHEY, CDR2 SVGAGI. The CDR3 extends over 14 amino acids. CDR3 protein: CAAGGAGVGQPQHF. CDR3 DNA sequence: TGTGCTGCGGGTGGTGCAGGGGTAGGGCAGCCCCAGCATTTT.

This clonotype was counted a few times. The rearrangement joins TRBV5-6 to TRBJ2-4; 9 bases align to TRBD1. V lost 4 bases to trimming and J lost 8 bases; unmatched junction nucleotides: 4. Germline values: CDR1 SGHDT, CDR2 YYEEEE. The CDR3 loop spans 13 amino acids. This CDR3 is CASSQDRGDIQYF. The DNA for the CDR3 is TGTGCCAGCAGCCAGGACAGGGGCGACATTCAGTACTTC.

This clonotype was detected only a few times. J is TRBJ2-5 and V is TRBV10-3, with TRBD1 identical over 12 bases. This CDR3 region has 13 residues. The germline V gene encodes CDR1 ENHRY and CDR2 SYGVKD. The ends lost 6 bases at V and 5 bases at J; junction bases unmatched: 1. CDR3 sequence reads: CAIRGQGAETQYF. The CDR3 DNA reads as TGTGCCATCAGGGGACAGGGGGCGGAGACCCAGTACTTC.

The chain's CDR3 is CSAWALVEDNEQFF. For the CDR3, the DNA is TGCAGTGCTTGGGCTTTAGTGGAGGACAATGAGCAGTTCTTC. This chain connects TRBV20-1 to TRBJ2-1, with D possibly matching TRBD2 (5 bases). The CDR3 covers 14 residues. The V gene lost 5 bases and the J gene lost 5 bases, with 16 bases spanning the gap. Looked up from germline, CDR1 is DFQATT and CDR2 is SNEGSKA (reference sequence).

The CDR3 nucleotides read TGTGCCAGCAGCTTAGGTTCTAGCGGGATCTCCGAGCAGTTCTTC. Translated: CASSLGSSGISEQFF. V usage is TRBV13 and J usage is TRBJ2-1; 9 bases align to TRBD2. The germline gives CDR1 PRHDT, CDR2 FYEKMQ (reference sequence). The CDR3 loop spans 15 amino acids. Trimming at V came to 0 bases and at J to 10 bases, leaving 7 bases not matched to a gene. The variable domain in full, with the rest retrieved from reference TRBV13 and TRBJ2-1, is AAGVIQSPRHLIKEKRETATLKCYPIPRHDTVYWYQQGPGQDPQFLISFYEKMQSDKGSIPDRFSAQQFSDYHSELNMSSLELGDSALYFCASSLGSSGISEQFFGPGTRLTVL.

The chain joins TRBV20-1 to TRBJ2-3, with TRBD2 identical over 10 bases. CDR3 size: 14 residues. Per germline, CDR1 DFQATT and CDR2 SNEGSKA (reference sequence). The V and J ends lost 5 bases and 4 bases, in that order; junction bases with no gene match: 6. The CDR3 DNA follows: TGCAGTGCTTTCCCAGGACTAGCGGCAGATACGCAGTATTTT. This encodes CSAFPGLAADTQYF.

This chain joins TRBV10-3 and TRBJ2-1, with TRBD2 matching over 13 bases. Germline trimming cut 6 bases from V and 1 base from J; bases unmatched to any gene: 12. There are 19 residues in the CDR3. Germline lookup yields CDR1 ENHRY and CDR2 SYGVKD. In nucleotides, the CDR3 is TGTGCCATCAGCTCCTTCGGACTAGCGGGAGCAACTTCCTACAATGAGCAGTTCTTC. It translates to CAISSFGLAGATSYNEQFF.

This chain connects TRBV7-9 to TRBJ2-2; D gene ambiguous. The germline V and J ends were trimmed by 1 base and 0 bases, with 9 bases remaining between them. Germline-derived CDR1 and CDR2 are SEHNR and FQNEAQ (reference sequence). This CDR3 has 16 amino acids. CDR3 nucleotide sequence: TGTGCCAGCAGCTTAGATTGGATCGCGAACACCGGGGAGCTGTTTTTT. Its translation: CASSLDWIANTGELFF.

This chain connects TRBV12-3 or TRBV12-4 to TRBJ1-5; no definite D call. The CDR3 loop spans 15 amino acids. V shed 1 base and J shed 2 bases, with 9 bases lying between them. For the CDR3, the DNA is TGTGCCAGCAGTTTAGTTCTGGGAGGCAATCAGCCCCAGCATTTT. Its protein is CASSLVLGGNQPQHF.

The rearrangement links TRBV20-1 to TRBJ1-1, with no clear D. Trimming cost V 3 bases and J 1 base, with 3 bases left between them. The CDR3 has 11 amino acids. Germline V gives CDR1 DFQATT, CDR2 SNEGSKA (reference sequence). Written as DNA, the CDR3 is TGCAGTGCTAGTGAGAACACTGAAGCTTTCTTT. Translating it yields CSASENTEAFF.

The CDR3: CSVGEWGQGSKNIQYF. In DNA, the CDR3 is TGCAGCGTTGGGGAATGGGGACAGGGGTCTAAAAACATTCAGTACTTC. J is TRBJ2-4 and V is TRBV29-1; 10 bases fit TRBD1. The CDR3 covers 16 residues. After removal of 4 bases from V and 4 bases from J, the junction contained 10 bases not matched to a gene. Germline assignment: CDR1 SQVTM and CDR2 ANQGSEA. Based on the CDR3 plus reference TRBV29-1 and TRBJ2-4, the full variable domain is SAVISQKPSRDICQRGTSLTIQCQVDSQVTMMFWYRQQPGQSLTLIATANQGSEATYESGFVIDKFPISRPNLTFSTLTVSNMSPEDSSIYLCSVGEWGQGSKNIQYFGAGTRLSVL.

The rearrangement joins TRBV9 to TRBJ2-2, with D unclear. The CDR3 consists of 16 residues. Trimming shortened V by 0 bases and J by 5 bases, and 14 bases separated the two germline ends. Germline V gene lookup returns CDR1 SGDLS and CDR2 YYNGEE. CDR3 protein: CASSVEVPTGTGELFF. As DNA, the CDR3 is TGTGCCAGCAGCGTAGAGGTCCCGACTGGGACCGGGGAGCTGTTTTTT.

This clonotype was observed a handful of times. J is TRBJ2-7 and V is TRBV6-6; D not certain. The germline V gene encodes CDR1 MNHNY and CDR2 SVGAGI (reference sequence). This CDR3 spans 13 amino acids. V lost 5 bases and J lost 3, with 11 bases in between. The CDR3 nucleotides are TGTGCCAGCAGTCTGGGCTTATTCTACGAGCAGTACTTC. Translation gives CASSLGLFYEQYF.

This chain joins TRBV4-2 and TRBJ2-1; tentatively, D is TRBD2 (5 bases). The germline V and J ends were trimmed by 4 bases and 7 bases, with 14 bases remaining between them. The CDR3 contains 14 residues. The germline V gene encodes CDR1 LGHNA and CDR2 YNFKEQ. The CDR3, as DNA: TGTGCCAGCAGCCCGAACGGGATCGAAAATGAGCAGTTCTTC. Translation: CASSPNGIENEQFF.

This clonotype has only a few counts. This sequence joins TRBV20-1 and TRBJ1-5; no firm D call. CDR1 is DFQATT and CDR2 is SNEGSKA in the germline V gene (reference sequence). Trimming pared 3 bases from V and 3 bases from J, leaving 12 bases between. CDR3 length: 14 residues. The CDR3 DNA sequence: TGCAGTGCTAGGGCCGGTGTTCTCAATCAGCCCCAGCATTTT. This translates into CSARAGVLNQPQHF.

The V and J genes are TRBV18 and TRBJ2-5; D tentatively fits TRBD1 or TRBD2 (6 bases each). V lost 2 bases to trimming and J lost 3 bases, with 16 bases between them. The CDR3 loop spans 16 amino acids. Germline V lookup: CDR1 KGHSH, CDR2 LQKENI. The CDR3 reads CASSPRGERREETQYF. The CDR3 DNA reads TGTGCCAGCTCACCAAGGGGGGAGCGGAGGGAAGAGACCCAGTACTTC. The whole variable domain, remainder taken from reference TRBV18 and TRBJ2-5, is NAGVMQNPRHLVRRRGQEARLRCSPMKGHSHVYWYRQLPEEGLKFMVYLQKENIIDESGMPKERFSAEFPKEGPSILRIQQVVRGDSAAYFCASSPRGERREETQYFGPGTRLLVL.

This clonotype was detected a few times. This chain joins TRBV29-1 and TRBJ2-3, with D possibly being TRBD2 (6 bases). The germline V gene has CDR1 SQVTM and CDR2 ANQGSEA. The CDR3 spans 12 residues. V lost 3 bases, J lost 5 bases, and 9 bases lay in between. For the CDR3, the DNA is TGCAGCGTTGATGCGGGGTTAGATACGCAGTATTTT. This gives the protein CSVDAGLDTQYF.

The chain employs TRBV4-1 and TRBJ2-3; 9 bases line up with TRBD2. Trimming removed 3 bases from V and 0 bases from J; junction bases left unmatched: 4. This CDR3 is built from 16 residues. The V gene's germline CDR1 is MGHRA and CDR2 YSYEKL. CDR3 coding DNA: TGCGCCAGCAGCCAGAGCGGGGGGCCCAGCACAGATACGCAGTATTTT. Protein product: CASSQSGGPSTDTQYF.